Presented here are 5 T cell receptor beta chains from one specimen sequenced in a study of patients and donors after allogeneic stem cell transplantation. One entry per CDR3 protein results from TCRdb running MiXCR on the RT-PCR reads. Found here are under 200,000 distinct CDR3 sequences, 30% of them singletons; the top ten hold under 3.5%. The sample consisted of blood, either unsorted or a sorted T cell fraction (not recorded which). The receptors were gathered from a human donor who was either an allogeneic HSCT recipient or a stem cell or donor lymphocyte infusion donor (not recorded which). It is not recorded whose cells these are; they may come from a transplant donor.

The chain employs TRBV18 and TRBJ2-1; weak D call: TRBD2 (5 bases). In germline, CDR1 is KGHSH, CDR2 LQKENI. The CDR3 is 12 amino acids. V was clipped by 3 bases and J by 9 bases, with 9 bases between them. In DNA form, the CDR3 reads TGTGCCAGCTCACCCCGGGAACTTGAGCAGTTCTTC. This sequence encodes CASSPRELEQFF.

Only a few counts were recorded for this clonotype. This rearrangement joins TRBV12-3 or TRBV12-4 to TRBJ1-1; possibly TRBD1 for D (5 bases). This CDR3 has 12 residues. Trimming pared 2 bases from V and 10 bases from J, leaving 11 bases between. CDR3 protein: CASSLIGGRAFF. The CDR3 nucleotides are TGTGCCAGCAGTTTAATCGGGGGGAGAGCTTTCTTT.

In its sample, this clonotype was seen a few times. The rearrangement uses TRBV11-1 and TRBJ1-1; D gene uncertain. This CDR3 has 13 amino acids. V lost 0 bases to trimming and J lost 4 bases, with 6 bases between them. CDR1 and CDR2 from the germline V gene are SGHAT and FQDESV (reference sequence). The CDR3 reads CASSLAGVTEAFF. The CDR3 nucleotides read TGTGCCAGCAGCTTAGCTGGAGTCACTGAAGCTTTCTTT.

Many counts were recorded for this clonotype. The rearrangement joins TRBV12-3 or TRBV12-4 to TRBJ1-4; 7 nucleotides line up with TRBD1. The CDR3 spans 14 residues. Germline trimming cut 3 bases from V and 7 bases from J; bases unmatched to any gene: 5. CDR3 loop: CASSFKGAGEKLFF. In DNA, the CDR3 is TGTGCCAGCAGTTTTAAGGGGGCCGGTGAAAAACTGTTTTTT.

The table lists this clonotype with many counts. The V gene is TRBV12-3 or TRBV12-4, the J gene TRBJ1-3; 11 positions match TRBD1. J lost 2 bases, V lost 1 base, and 1 base had no gene match. CDR3 length equals 16 residues. The CDR3 DNA is TGTGCCAGCAGTTTAGGGACAGGGGGCCCTGGAAACACCATATATTTT. Its protein is CASSLGTGGPGNTIYF.